The rows below give T cell receptor beta chains drawn from one sample of a study of cytomegalovirus exposure and HLA in healthy donors. Measured with immunoSEQ multiplex PCR; TCRdb has only the in-frame clones, and not every one. The top ten hold less than 2% of the sample, which has 95,000 to 150,000 clones, around 66% seen once. The specimen sequenced was PBMCs. All receptors derive from a man in his late teens or twenties in good health and CMV-seronegative. CDR3s include the opening cysteine and the closing phenylalanine or tryptophan. The D gene is left open where the match is weak. Clone size is not always given. Where it is, it says once, few, many or a class for expanded clones.

v_call	j_call	d_call	clone_size	cdr3_aa	cdr3_nt
TRBV28	TRBJ2-5	TRBD1	.	CASSLRTGGWNEETQYF	TGTGCCAGCAGTTTAAGGACAGGGGGTTGGAACGAGGAGACCCAGTACTTC
TRBV15	TRBJ1-2	TRBD1	.	CATSREGGTGFFGRGYTF	TGTGCCACCAGCAGGGAGGGCGGGACAGGGTTTTTCGGGCGTGGCTACACCTTC
TRBV7-9	TRBJ2-1	.	.	CASSLRAYNEQFF	TGTGCCAGCAGCTTACGGGCCTACAATGAGCAGTTCTTC
TRBV10-1	TRBJ2-3	.	.	CASSDSSVSTDTQYF	TGCGCCAGCAGTGACTCTAGCGTGAGCACAGATACGCAGTATTTT
TRBV29-1	TRBJ1-1	.	.	CSVGGVRAFF	TGCAGCGTGGGGGGGGTCCGGGCTTTCTTT
TRBV6-1	TRBJ1-4	TRBD1	.	CASTDGQGGEKLFF	TGTGCCAGCACCGACGGGCAGGGGGGTGAAAAACTGTTTTTT
TRBV5-6	TRBJ2-7	TRBD2	.	CASSQGLAGVEEQYF	TGTGCCAGCAGCCAGGGACTAGCGGGAGTAGAAGAGCAGTACTTC
TRBV7-9	TRBJ2-1	.	few	CASSLFRNEQFF	TGTGCCAGCAGCTTATTTCGCAATGAGCAGTTCTTC
TRBV9	TRBJ1-2	.	.	CASSAAIDRFNYGYTF	TGTGCCAGCAGCGCGGCAATAGACAGGTTTAACTATGGCTACACCTTC
TRBV15	TRBJ2-7	TRBD1	.	CATSSSGTGTYEQYF	TGTGCCACCAGCAGCTCCGGGACAGGGACCTACGAGCAGTACTTC
TRBV2	TRBJ2-5	.	.	CASSRRGWETQYF	TGTGCCAGCAGTCGAAGGGGCTGGGAGACCCAGTACTTC
TRBV4-1	TRBJ2-3	TRBD1	few	CASSQGWGQSTDTQYF	TGCGCCAGCAGCCAAGGGTGGGGACAGTCCACAGATACGCAGTATTTT
TRBV9	TRBJ1-4	TRBD1	few	CSSSVSGTGAEKLFF	TGTTCCAGCAGCGTGTCCGGGACAGGGGCGGAAAAACTGTTTTTT
TRBV28	TRBJ1-3	.	.	CASSLRSVVWDKTVVTGNTIYF	TGTGCCAGCAGTTTAAGGTCCGTGGTGTGGGACAAGACTGTAGTAACGGGAAACACCATATATTTT
TRBV5-4	TRBJ2-7	.	few	CASSSPGFHEQYF	TGTGCCAGCAGCTCCCCGGGGTTCCACGAGCAGTACTTC
TRBV30	TRBJ2-7	TRBD1	once	CAWSGTGVPYEQYF	TGTGCCTGGAGCGGGACAGGGGTTCCCTACGAGCAGTACTTC
TRBV5-1	TRBJ2-7	TRBD1	.	CASSPRPRDRGRLGHEQYF	TGCGCCAGCAGCCCTCGTCCCCGGGACAGGGGGCGACTAGGACACGAGCAGTACTTC